Listed below are T cell receptor beta chains from one sample, sequenced in a study of T cells after yellow fever vaccination. TCRdb reanalysed the 5' RACE reads using MiXCR and keeps one entry per CDR3 protein. The sample includes 550,000 to 750,000 distinct CDR3 sequences, about 14% of them seen just once. Sequenced here: PBMCs, sampled on the day of the yellow fever booster vaccination. These TCRs come from a man aged 25-45 years who received the YFV17D yellow fever vaccine. The CDR3 runs from the conserved cysteine through the conserved F or W. Fields, in order: J gene, V gene, clone size, D gene, CDR3 protein, CDR3 DNA. A D gene is named only where the DNA matches it firmly. Only some rows state a clone size, as once, few, many or a class for expanded clones.

>TRBJ2-1|TRBV19|few|TRBD1
CASRVQGSSEQFF
TGTGCCAGTAGGGTACAGGGGTCAAGCGAGCAGTTCTTC
>TRBJ2-5|TRBV10-3|NA|TRBD1
CAISVQGEETQYF
TGTGCCATCAGTGTGCAGGGGGAAGAGACCCAGTACTTC
>TRBJ2-1|TRBV7-8|many|NA
CASTSSSYNEQFF
TGTGCCAGCACTAGTAGCTCCTACAATGAGCAGTTCTTC
>TRBJ2-1|TRBV24-1|NA|NA
CATSDFTGGLWEQFF
TGTGCCACCAGTGATTTTACCGGGGGGCTCTGGGAGCAGTTCTTC
>TRBJ2-3|TRBV19|few|TRBD1
CASSDQTGRTDTQYF
TGTGCCAGTAGTGACCAGACAGGGCGCACAGATACGCAGTATTTT
>TRBJ2-3|TRBV14|NA|TRBD2
CASSQRRETWDTQYF
TGTGCCAGCAGCCAACGGCGGGAGACATGGGATACGCAGTATTTT
>TRBJ2-1|TRBV7-6|NA|TRBD1
CASSSWTGSYNEQFF
TGTGCCAGCAGCTCGTGGACAGGGAGCTACAATGAGCAGTTCTTC
>TRBJ2-3|TRBV7-2|NA|TRBD2
CASSLGGSLGLTDTQYF
TGTGCCAGCAGCTTAGGCGGGAGTCTGGGGTTGACAGATACGCAGTATTTT
>TRBJ2-1|TRBV9|NA|TRBD2
CASSAGLPGRNEQFF
TGTGCCAGCAGCGCCGGACTGCCCGGGAGGAATGAGCAGTTCTTC
>TRBJ1-1|TRBV12-3/TRBV12-4|NA|NA
CASREGNPLTEAFF
TGTGCCAGCAGGGAGGGGAACCCCCTTACTGAAGCTTTCTTT
>TRBJ2-2|TRBV6-4|NA|TRBD2
CASVRAGGDPGELFF
TGTGCCAGCGTCAGAGCGGGAGGAGACCCCGGGGAGCTGTTTTTT
>TRBJ2-5|TRBV6-5|many|NA
CASSWTAQETQYF
TGTGCCAGCAGTTGGACTGCCCAAGAGACCCAGTACTTC
>TRBJ1-2|TRBV5-1|NA|NA
CASSLEVTGAHGYTF
TGCGCCAGCAGCTTGGAGGTCACGGGGGCGCACGGCTACACCTTC
>TRBJ2-1|TRBV7-3|few|TRBD2
CASSSIGRERAYPEQFF
TGTGCCAGCAGCTCAATAGGGCGGGAGAGAGCGTATCCTGAGCAGTTCTTC
>TRBJ1-6|TRBV20-1|few|NA
CSASVRSSYNSPLHF
TGCAGTGCTAGTGTTAGGAGCTCCTATAATTCACCCCTCCACTTT
>TRBJ2-1|TRBV9|few|TRBD2
CASSVPSGGDMGEQFF
TGTGCCAGCAGCGTACCTAGCGGGGGGGATATGGGAGAGCAGTTCTTC
>TRBJ2-2|TRBV10-3|NA|NA
CAISESGTGELFF
TGTGCCATCAGTGAGTCGGGTACCGGGGAGCTGTTTTTT
>TRBJ2-5|TRBV19|NA|TRBD2
CASSNGRLQETQYF
TGTGCCAGTAGTAACGGGAGGTTGCAAGAGACCCAGTACTTC
>TRBJ2-7|TRBV5-1|many|NA
CASSLAPGNDKYF
TGCGCCAGCAGCTTAGCCCCAGGGAACGACAAGTACTTC
>TRBJ1-5|TRBV2|NA|TRBD1
CASSPLKQGLVEQPQHF
TGTGCCAGCAGCCCACTTAAACAGGGGCTTGTTGAGCAGCCCCAGCATTTT
>TRBJ2-1|TRBV11-2|few|NA
CASSLSPGVGNEQFF
TGTGCCAGCAGCTTAAGTCCCGGGGTCGGGAATGAGCAGTTCTTC
>TRBJ2-7|TRBV29-1|NA|TRBD1
CSARDSLGSEQYF
TGCAGCGCCAGGGACAGCCTAGGGTCCGAGCAGTACTTC
>TRBJ1-5|TRBV10-3|NA|NA
CAISPDSYSNQPQHF
TGTGCCATCAGCCCGGACAGTTATAGCAATCAGCCCCAGCATTTT
>TRBJ2-5|TRBV12-3/TRBV12-4|NA|NA
CASTPRGARETQYF
TGTGCCAGCACCCCTAGGGGGGCCCGAGAGACCCAGTACTTC
>TRBJ2-5|TRBV18|few|NA
CASSPLIETQYF
TGTGCCAGCTCACCTTTAATCGAGACCCAGTACTTC
>TRBJ1-2|TRBV20-1|NA|TRBD1
CSTLVQGARSYTF
TGCAGCACGCTCGTACAGGGGGCTAGGAGCTACACCTTC
>TRBJ2-3|TRBV20-1|NA|NA
CSASGLRHTDTQYF
TGCAGTGCTAGTGGCCTTAGGCACACAGATACGCAGTATTTT
>TRBJ2-7|TRBV5-1|NA|TRBD2
CASSRGTSFSRDSYEQYF
TGCGCCAGCAGCCGAGGGACTAGCTTTTCCAGAGACTCCTACGAGCAGTACTTC
>TRBJ2-3|TRBV7-2|few|NA
CASSPRTERDTQYF
TGTGCCAGCAGCCCTCGGACGGAGAGGGATACGCAGTATTTT